This T cell receptor (beta chain) emerged from a study of T-cell reconstitution after alpha-beta-depleted transplantation in children. Study-level points and caveats: Two months or so post-transplant, alpha-beta T cells reportedly derived from several hundred expanded graft clones. The origin of high day-60 TCRbeta diversity in some patients lay in surviving recipient T cells and thymic progenitors.

Germline lookup yields CDR1 DFQATT and CDR2 SNEGSKA (reference sequence). CDR3 length: 12 amino acids. The V end was cut by 5 bases, the J end by 3 bases, with 11 bases between. The TCRbeta library incorporated unique molecular identifiers. TCRdb itself ran the PCR reads through MiXCR, one entry per CDR3 protein. The table includes 97,000 or so distinct CDR3 sequences, less than 6% detected once. This clonotype was seen many times. What it recognizes is unknown. This rearrangement joins TRBV20-1 to TRBJ2-7; a possible D gene is TRBD1 (5 bases). This receptor was obtained from a female patient aged 2 to 10 who had a stem cell transplant for Fanconi anemia, so the T cells may come from the graft donor. The specimen was PBMCs, mostly from graft donor cells, collected 60 days after TCRalphabeta/CD19-depleted stem cell transplant. DNA of the CDR3: TGCAGTGCTCAGGGCCGTGACTACGAGCAGTACTTC. It is translated as CSAQGRDYEQYF.